These 22 T cell receptor beta chains came from one sample sequenced in a study of blood T cell repertoires in COVID-19. The table came from immunoSEQ multiplex PCR; TCRdb's copy has only in-frame clones and leaves some out. The sample contains over 110,000 clones, under 80% of which appear only once. The sequenced sample was peripheral blood. All receptors derive from an elderly man with acute or convalescent COVID-19.

The CDR3 spells CASSLLQGAGELFF. CDR3 nucleotides: TGTGCCAGCAGCCTCTTACAGGGAGCCGGGGAGCTGTTTTTT. The chain uses TRBV7-9 and TRBJ2-2; maybe TRBD1 (6 bases). This CDR3 region has 14 residues. The germline CDR1 and CDR2 sequences are SEHNR and FQNEAQ (reference sequence). V lost 5 bases and J lost 6, with 13 bases in between.

In this sample, this clone turned up a few times. The sample has other DNA sequences that encode this CDR3 too. The rearrangement joins TRBV5-1 to TRBJ2-5, with 8 bases aligning to TRBD1. V trimming: 2 bases; J trimming: 5 bases; junction bases outside the gene matches: 8. This CDR3 comprises 15 residues. Looked up from germline, CDR1 is SGHRS and CDR2 is YFSETQ. The CDR3 region has the DNA TGCGCCAGCAGCTTAAGTGGACAGGGCGGGGAGACCCAGTACTTC. Protein: CASSLSGQGGETQYF.

The J gene is TRBJ1-2, the V gene TRBV5-8; D gene uncertain. CDR1 and CDR2 (germline): SGHTS, YDEGEE. The CDR3 consists of 13 residues. Trimming cost V 0 bases and J 4 bases, with 7 bases left between them. CDR3 nucleotides: TGTGCCAGCAGCTTGGATGGCGGCTATGGCTACACCTTC. It yields the protein CASSLDGGYGYTF.

This clone has more than one count but fewer than ten. The CDR3 protein is CASSDPQGNNEKLFF. The CDR3 bases are TGTGCCAGCAGTGATCCCCAGGGGAATAATGAAAAACTGTTTTTT. The V gene is TRBV2, the J gene TRBJ1-4; possible D gene TRBD1, 6 bases. V shed 3 bases and J shed 4 bases, with 12 bases lying between them. Germline values: CDR1 SNHLY, CDR2 FYNNEI. This CDR3 contains 15 residues. The variable domain in full, completed from reference TRBV2 and TRBJ1-4, reads EPEVTQTPSHQVTQMGQEVILRCVPISNHLYFYWYRQILGQKVEFLVSFYNNEISEKSEIFDDQFSVERPDGSNFTLKIRSTKLEDSAMYFCASSDPQGNNEKLFFGSGTQLSVL.

The chain combines TRBV4-1 with TRBJ2-7; the D gene is possibly TRBD2 (7 bases). Trimming took off 0 bases at V and 2 bases at J, with 17 bases between the two ends. From germline, CDR1 is MGHRA and CDR2 YSYEKL. The CDR3 runs 17 residues. DNA of the CDR3: TGCGCCAGCAGCCAAGATCGAGAGGGGGGGCTCACCTACGAGCAGTACTTC. This sequence encodes CASSQDREGGLTYEQYF.

The rearrangement links TRBV7-2 to TRBJ2-5; a weak D match, TRBD1 (6 bases). Looked up from germline, CDR1 is SGHTA and CDR2 is FQGNSA. The CDR3 covers 16 residues. V lost 0 bases and J lost 2, with 13 bases in between. The CDR3 is CASSLARQRGQETQYF. The CDR3 DNA reads as TGTGCCAGCAGCTTAGCCCGGCAGAGGGGGCAAGAGACCCAGTACTTC.

The chain links TRBV24-1 to TRBJ2-5, with TRBD1 identical over 10 bases. J lost 3 bases, V lost 2 bases, and 2 bases had no gene match. CDR3 length: 15 amino acids. CDR1 KGHDR and CDR2 SFDVKD come from the germline V gene. The CDR3 DNA reads as TGTGCCACCAGTGATTGGGGGACAGGGGAAGAGACCCAGTACTTC. Residues: CATSDWGTGEETQYF.

The chain is built from TRBV19 and TRBJ1-5; TRBD1 aligns across 7 bases. Per germline, CDR1 LNHDA and CDR2 SQIVND (reference sequence). V lost 5 bases, J lost 7 bases, and 11 bases stayed unmatched. The CDR3 consists of 15 residues. This chain's CDR3 is CASSATGALGQPQHF. The CDR3 DNA reads TGTGCCAGTAGTGCCACAGGGGCCCTGGGGCAGCCCCAGCATTTT. Using reference TRBV19 and TRBJ1-5 for the parts outside the CDR3, the full variable domain is DGGITQSPKYLFRKEGQNVTLSCEQNLNHDAMYWYRQDPGQGLRLIYYSQIVNDFQKGDIAEGYSVSREKKESFPLTVTSAQKNPTAFYLCASSATGALGQPQHFGDGTRLSIL.

Turning to this clone: One end of the junction varies from germline; a read error may be responsible. V is TRBV24-1 and J is TRBJ2-7, with 8 bases fitting TRBD1. CDR1 is KGHDR, CDR2 SFDVKD, per germline. The CDR3 is 13 amino acids. CDR3 in amino acids: CATSDSGDRRLSF. CDR3 bases: TGTGCCACCAGTGATTCCGGGGACAGGCGCCTCAGCTTC.

This clone was seen at least ten times. The chain is built from TRBV5-6 and TRBJ1-1; D perhaps matches TRBD1 (6 bases). This CDR3 has 16 residues. V shed 4 bases and J shed 0 bases, with 16 bases lying between them. Germline V lookup: CDR1 SGHDT, CDR2 YYEEEE. The CDR3 loop reads CASSPRQALLNTEAFF. DNA of the CDR3: TGTGCCAGCAGCCCGCGACAGGCACTATTGAACACTGAAGCTTTCTTT.

This chain links TRBV9 with TRBJ1-5; D possibly corresponds to TRBD1 (6 bases). Trimming cost V 5 bases and J 4 bases, with 13 bases left between them. Germline V gives CDR1 SGDLS, CDR2 YYNGEE. The CDR3 is 14 amino acids. The chain's CDR3 is CASRNRVRNQPQHF. CDR3 bases: TGTGCCAGCAGGAACAGGGTCCGGAATCAGCCCCAGCATTTT.

This clone was seen a single time. Other nucleotide sequences from this sample produce the same CDR3. This rearrangement joins TRBV28 to TRBJ2-1; D is possibly TRBD2 (5 bases). Trimming left V 6 bases short and J 9 bases short, with 12 bases between. In germline, CDR1 is MDHEN, CDR2 SYDVKM. This CDR3 is built from 12 residues. This CDR3 is CASSLRRVEQFF. In DNA form, the CDR3 reads TGTGCCAGCAGCTTAAGGCGGGTTGAGCAGTTCTTC. Looking up the rest from reference TRBV28 and TRBJ2-1 gives the full variable domain: DVKVTQSSRYLVKRTGEKVFLECVQDMDHENMFWYRQDPGLGLRLIYFSYDVKMKEKGDIPEGYSVSREKKERFSLILESASTNQTSMYLCASSLRRVEQFFGPGTRLTVL.

The chain employs TRBV2 and TRBJ1-2; 9 nucleotides agree with TRBD1. CDR3 length: 13 amino acids. Per the germline V gene, CDR1 is SNHLY and CDR2 is FYNNEI. V trimming: 7 bases; J trimming: 4 bases; junction bases outside the gene matches: 4. The CDR3 region is CASNGQGLYGYTF. For the CDR3, the DNA is TGTGCCAGCAATGGACAGGGGCTCTATGGCTACACCTTC.

The rearrangement links TRBV11-2 to TRBJ2-3, with 12 bases lining up with TRBD1. Germline lookup yields CDR1 SGHAT and CDR2 FQNNGV. The CDR3 has 16 amino acids. J was trimmed by 2 bases and V by 6 bases; bases with no gene match: 6. The DNA for the CDR3 is TGTGCCAGCAGGAAACCGGGACAGGGGGCCACAGATACGCAGTATTTT. Translating gives CASRKPGQGATDTQYF.

In its sample, this clone was seen a few times. V gene TRBV5-1 combines with J gene TRBJ1-1; 7 bases fit TRBD1. Germline CDR1 and CDR2: SGHRS and YFSETQ. CDR3 length equals 14 residues. The J segment lost 4 bases and the V segment lost 2 bases, leaving 5 bases of the junction unmatched. CDR3 nucleotide sequence: TGCGCCAGCAGCTTCCTGACAGGGTCCACTGAAGCTTTCTTT. Protein sequence: CASSFLTGSTEAFF.

This clone came up a few times. V and J are TRBV10-1 and TRBJ2-1; 10 nucleotides match TRBD2. Germline lookup yields CDR1 WNHNN and CDR2 SYGVQD (reference sequence). This CDR3 contains 15 residues. V was clipped by 7 bases and J by 4 bases; unmatched bases: 7. In DNA, the CDR3 is TGCGCCAGCAATCCACTAGCGGGGCTTTACAATGAGCAGTTCTTC. This translates into CASNPLAGLYNEQFF.

This clone was seen more than once but under ten times. The chain employs TRBV10-1 and TRBJ2-7, with a possible D match to TRBD1 (6 bases). The CDR3 has 16 amino acids. Germline V CDR1 and CDR2: WNHNN, SYGVQD (reference sequence). V lost 7 bases to trimming and J lost 4 bases, with 23 bases between them. The CDR3 sequence is CASKTAGTPTSYEQYF. In DNA form, the CDR3 reads TGCGCCAGCAAAACCGCCGGGACACCCACCTCTTACGAGCAGTACTTC.

In its sample, this clone was seen a few times. V and J are TRBV10-2 and TRBJ2-1; D might be TRBD2 (6 bases). Germline V gene sequence: CDR1 WSHSY, CDR2 SAAADI. V shed 6 bases and J shed 8 bases, with 11 bases lying between them. The CDR3 consists of 12 residues. The CDR3 bases are TGCGCCAGCAGCCGGACTATGGATGAGCAGTTCTTC. Translation gives CASSRTMDEQFF.

This chain links TRBV4-1 with TRBJ2-2, with 7 bases matching TRBD1. CDR1 and CDR2 from the germline V gene are MGHRA and YSYEKL. The junction had 5 bases not matched to a gene; V was cut back by 1 base and J by 3 bases. The length of the CDR3 is 16 residues. CDR3: CASSQVGQTDTGELFF. The DNA for the CDR3 is TGCGCCAGCAGCCAAGTGGGACAGACTGACACCGGGGAGCTGTTTTTT.

The chain links TRBV28 to TRBJ1-1, with 8 bases identical to TRBD1. V lost 2 bases and J lost 2; bases outside the gene matches: 10. The CDR3 loop spans 17 amino acids. The V gene's germline CDR1 is MDHEN and CDR2 SYDVKM. The CDR3: CASSLIAGTGQNTEAFF. For the CDR3, the DNA is TGTGCCAGCAGTTTAATAGCCGGGACAGGCCAAAACACTGAAGCTTTCTTT. Combining the CDR3 with reference TRBV28 and TRBJ1-1 gives the whole variable domain DVKVTQSSRYLVKRTGEKVFLECVQDMDHENMFWYRQDPGLGLRLIYFSYDVKMKEKGDIPEGYSVSREKKERFSLILESASTNQTSMYLCASSLIAGTGQNTEAFFGQGTRLTVV.

A few counts support this clone. The chain joins TRBV7-8 to TRBJ2-1; possibly TRBD2 for D (9 bases). Trimming cost V 5 bases and J 4 bases, with 27 bases left between them. The CDR3 spans 19 residues. In germline, CDR1 is SGHVS, CDR2 FQNEAQ. The CDR3 sequence is CASSARTGIGGGAYNEQFF. The CDR3 region has the DNA TGTGCCAGCAGCGCAAGGACAGGGATTGGCGGGGGGGCATACAATGAGCAGTTCTTC. Full variable domain (rest looked up from reference TRBV7-8 and TRBJ2-1): GAGVSQSPRYKVAKRGQDVALRCDPISGHVSLFWYQQALGQGPEFLTYFQNEAQLDKSGLPSDRFFAERPEGSVSTLKIQRTQQEDSAVYLCASSARTGIGGGAYNEQFFGPGTRLTVL.

The V gene is TRBV6-5, the J gene TRBJ2-2, with D perhaps TRBD2 (5 bases). V gave up 2 bases and J gave up 7 bases, with 11 bases separating them. Germline values: CDR1 MNHEY, CDR2 SVGAGI. The length of the CDR3 is 14 residues. CDR3 nucleotide sequence: TGTGCCAGCAGTTACCCGTCGGGGAACGGGGAGCTGTTTTTT. Its protein product is CASSYPSGNGELFF.